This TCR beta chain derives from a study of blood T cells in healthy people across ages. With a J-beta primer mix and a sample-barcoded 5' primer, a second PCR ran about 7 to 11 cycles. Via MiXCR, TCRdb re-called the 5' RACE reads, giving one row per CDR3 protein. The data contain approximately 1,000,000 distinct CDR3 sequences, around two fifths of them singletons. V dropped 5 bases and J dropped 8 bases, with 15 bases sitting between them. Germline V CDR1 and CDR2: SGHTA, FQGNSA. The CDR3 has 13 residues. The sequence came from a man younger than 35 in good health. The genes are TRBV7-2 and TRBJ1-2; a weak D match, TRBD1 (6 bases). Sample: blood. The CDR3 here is CASSPDRSKGYTF. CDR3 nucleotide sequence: TGTGCCAGCAGCCCCGACAGGTCTAAGGGCTACACCTTC.